These 20 T cell receptor beta chains originate from one sample sequenced in a study of Ad26.COV2.S vaccination and SARS-CoV-2 variants. Treatment denoted: approximately 18 received Ad26.COV2.S at low or high dose, single or two shots; a few received placebo; per-sample allocation not given. Sampling happened 63 days after the first vaccine or placebo injection. TCRdb's copy holds only in-frame clones and misses some; the assay was immunoSEQ multiplex PCR. Seen here are hundreds of thousands of clones, 80% to 90% observed once, and the top ten hold about 10%. The source was peripheral blood, collected in a trial of Ad26.COV2.S vaccine versus placebo. These receptors were collected from a person between 18 and 60 years old who received the Ad26.COV2.S COVID-19 vaccine or a placebo.

This clone has just a few counts. This rearrangement joins TRBV2 to TRBJ1-5; D gene uncertain. Looked up from germline, CDR1 is SNHLY and CDR2 is FYNNEI. CDR3 length: 12 residues. V lost 3 bases and J lost 2, with 2 bases in between. This chain's CDR3 is CASSDGNQPQHF. For the CDR3, the DNA is TGTGCCAGCAGTGATGGCAATCAGCCCCAGCATTTT.

V and J are TRBV28 and TRBJ2-2, with 8 bases aligning to TRBD1. The CDR3 consists of 15 residues. J gave up 3 bases and V 8 bases, and 8 bases lay outside the gene matches. Germline values: CDR1 MDHEN, CDR2 SYDVKM. The CDR3 DNA is TGTGCCAGCGTACAGGGGGGTGATTACACCGGGGAGCTGTTTTTT. Its protein is CASVQGGDYTGELFF.

This chain connects TRBV6-4 to TRBJ2-3; the match to TRBD2 covers 10 bases. The CDR3 has 16 amino acids. V dropped 3 bases and J dropped 2; count of bases not matched to a gene: 5. From germline, CDR1 is MRHNA and CDR2 SNTAGT. The CDR3: CASSETSGNPTDTQYF. DNA of the CDR3: TGTGCCAGCAGTGAAACTAGCGGGAACCCCACAGATACGCAGTATTTT.

The sample holds one count of this clone. The CDR3 is CASSLGPEDTQYF. The CDR3 DNA reads as TGTGCCAGCAGCTTAGGTCCCGAAGATACGCAGTATTTT. The chain recombines TRBV5-5 with TRBJ2-3, with D unclear. CDR1 SGHKS and CDR2 YYEKEE come from the germline V gene (reference sequence). CDR3 length: 13 residues. V lost 2 bases to trimming and J lost 5 bases, with 9 bases between them.

The chain combines TRBV19 with TRBJ1-2, with 9 bases fitting TRBD1. The V gene's germline CDR1 is LNHDA and CDR2 SQIVND (reference sequence). CDR3 length: 13 residues. With V trimmed by 5 bases and J by 8 bases, 6 bases remained unmatched. The CDR3: CASSVQGAGGYTF. Written as DNA, the CDR3 is TGTGCCAGTAGTGTACAGGGGGCCGGGGGCTACACCTTC.

This clone appeared a single time. The rearrangement uses TRBV28 and TRBJ1-1; tentative D call: TRBD1 (5 bases). Germline CDR1 is MDHEN and CDR2 is SYDVKM. V lost 5 bases and J 8 bases, leaving 15 bases between the germline ends. The CDR3 sequence is 13 residues long. The CDR3 DNA is TGTGCCAGCAGTCGCGCATCTGGGGGGGAAGCTTTCTTT. It translates to CASSRASGGEAFF.

For this clone: One junction end does not reproduce the germline sequence, and a read error may be involved. The rearrangement uses TRBV3-1 (or the pseudogene TRBV3-2) and TRBJ1-3; the D gene is possibly TRBD1 (5 bases). CDR1 and CDR2 (germline): LGHDT, YNNKEL (reference sequence). This CDR3 has 18 residues. As DNA, the CDR3 is TGTGCCAGCAGTCAAGGGGTGCCAGGTGCCAACCCTGGAAACACCATATATTTT. It translates to CASSQGVPGANPGNTIYF.

This chain uses TRBV5-8 with TRBJ2-1, with D maybe TRBD2 (6 bases). From germline, CDR1 is SGHTS and CDR2 YDEGEE. CDR3 length: 14 residues. V lost 2 bases and J lost 0, with 6 bases in between. In DNA form, the CDR3 reads TGTGCCAGCAGCTTCGGGAGCTCCTACAATGAGCAGTTCTTC. Residues: CASSFGSSYNEQFF.

The V gene is TRBV2, the J gene TRBJ2-7; the match to TRBD1 covers 10 bases. Trimming at V came to 8 bases and at J to 6 bases, leaving 16 bases not matched to a gene. The germline CDR1 and CDR2 sequences are SNHLY and FYNNEI. This CDR3 comprises 16 residues. As DNA, the CDR3 is TGTGCCAGCGGCGGGGAGACAGGGGGCGCGGGGCGCGAGCAGTACTTC. Translation: CASGGETGGAGREQYF. The entire variable domain, with the rest obtained from reference TRBV2 and TRBJ2-7, is as follows: EPEVTQTPSHQVTQMGQEVILRCVPISNHLYFYWYRQILGQKVEFLVSFYNNEISEKSEIFDDQFSVERPDGSNFTLKIRSTKLEDSAMYFCASGGETGGAGREQYFGPGTRLTVT.

The CDR3 DNA reads TGTGCCAGCACCGAAATCGGCAATCAGCCCCAGCATTTT. As protein: CASTEIGNQPQHF. J is TRBJ1-5 and V is TRBV12-3 or TRBV12-4; the D is unclear. The CDR3 spans 13 residues. Between the trimmed V and J ends, which lost 7 bases and 2 bases, there was a span of 9 bases.

The chain is built from TRBV28 and TRBJ2-7; 11 positions match TRBD1. The CDR3 has 15 amino acids. V gave up 6 bases and J gave up 5 bases; unmatched junction bases: 9. Germline CDR1 reads MDHEN; CDR2 reads SYDVKM. The CDR3 DNA follows: TGTGCCAGCAGATCCCTCGGGACAGGGGGAAACGAGCAGTACTTC. As protein: CASRSLGTGGNEQYF.

The count of this clone is one. The chain recombines TRBV9 with TRBJ2-2; 9 bases are a match to TRBD2. Germline V gene lookup returns CDR1 SGDLS and CDR2 YYNGEE. The V gene end was trimmed by 4 bases and the J gene end by 3 bases; junction bases not matched to a gene: 10. The CDR3 extends over 17 amino acids. The CDR3 region has the DNA TGTGCCAGCAGCTCCCGAGTAGCGGGAGAATACACCGGGGAGCTGTTTTTT. Residues: CASSSRVAGEYTGELFF.

This chain links TRBV15 with TRBJ1-3; D is undetermined. CDR3 length: 16 amino acids. Trimming stripped 1 base from V and 0 bases from J, with 10 bases between. Germline CDR1 is LNHNV and CDR2 is YYDKDF (reference sequence). The DNA for the CDR3 is TGTGCCACCAGCAGAGGGCGGCGGGACTCTGGAAACACCATATATTTT. This encodes CATSRGRRDSGNTIYF. Combining the CDR3 with reference TRBV15 and TRBJ1-3 gives the whole variable domain DAMVIQNPRYQVTQFGKPVTLSCSQTLNHNVMYWYQQKSSQAPKLLFHYYDKDFNNEADTPDNFQSRRPNTSFCFLDIRSPGLGDTAMYLCATSRGRRDSGNTIYFGEGSWLTVV.

The CDR3 region is CASLRDTGELFF. The CDR3, as DNA: TGTGCCAGCCTGCGGGACACCGGGGAGCTGTTTTTT. V usage is TRBV28 and J usage is TRBJ2-2; weak D call: TRBD2 (5 bases). Between the trimmed V and J ends, which lost 8 bases and 3 bases, there was a span of 7 bases. The CDR3 sequence is 12 residues long. CDR1 and CDR2 (germline): MDHEN, SYDVKM.

The chain carries TRBV9 and TRBJ2-5; 12 positions match TRBD2. CDR3 size: 16 residues. Losses at the gene ends were 4 bases for V and 1 base for J; bases not matched to a gene: 5. Germline assignment: CDR1 SGDLS and CDR2 YYNGEE. CDR3 protein: CASSLQTSGGQETQYF. DNA for the CDR3: TGTGCCAGCAGCCTTCAGACTAGCGGGGGCCAAGAGACCCAGTACTTC.

The V call is TRBV19, the J call TRBJ2-6, with D unclear. The CDR3 runs to 15 residues. V was clipped by 3 bases and J by 4 bases, with 10 bases between them. Germline lookup yields CDR1 LNHDA and CDR2 SQIVND (reference sequence). The DNA for the CDR3 is TGTGCCAGTAGTATCGCGGACGACGGGGCCAACGTCCTGACTTTC. Amino acid sequence: CASSIADDGANVLTF.

J is TRBJ1-1 and V is TRBV19; D might be TRBD1 (5 bases). The germline V gene has CDR1 LNHDA and CDR2 SQIVND (reference sequence). The CDR3 has 15 residues. The V gene lost 4 bases and the J gene lost 3 bases, with 15 bases spanning the gap. The CDR3 reads CASSTPEGRDTEAFF. The CDR3, as DNA: TGTGCCAGTAGTACCCCAGAGGGGAGGGACACTGAAGCTTTCTTT.

This chain uses TRBV3-1 (or the pseudogene TRBV3-2) with TRBJ1-2; tentative D call: TRBD1 (6 bases). This CDR3 is 15 amino acids long. The germline V gene has CDR1 LGHDT and CDR2 YNNKEL (reference sequence). V was clipped by 0 bases and J by 4 bases, with 12 bases between them. The CDR3 loop is CASSQEGTGTYGYTF. The CDR3 region has the DNA TGTGCCAGCAGCCAAGAGGGAACAGGGACCTATGGCTACACCTTC.

The V and J genes are TRBV2 and TRBJ1-5; D is unclear. CDR3 length equals 13 residues. The V gene lost 6 bases and the J gene lost 9 bases, with 15 bases spanning the gap. Germline loops: CDR1 SNHLY, CDR2 FYNNEI. CDR3 nucleotides: TGTGCCAGCAGGGGGAAACACTGGGGGCCCCAGCATTTT. This sequence encodes CASRGKHWGPQHF. Complete variable domain (other parts from reference TRBV2 and TRBJ1-5): EPEVTQTPSHQVTQMGQEVILRCVPISNHLYFYWYRQILGQKVEFLVSFYNNEISEKSEIFDDQFSVERPDGSNFTLKIRSTKLEDSAMYFCASRGKHWGPQHFGDGTRLSIL.

The chain combines TRBV6-4 with TRBJ1-1; D is perhaps TRBD1 (5 bases). With 5 bases removed from V and 0 bases from J, the gap between germline ends came to 13 bases. Germline assignment: CDR1 MRHNA and CDR2 SNTAGT. The CDR3 sequence is 15 residues long. The CDR3 spells CASSRGGLMNTEAFF. The CDR3 nucleotides are TGTGCCAGCAGTCGGGGGGGACTTATGAACACTGAAGCTTTCTTT.